The 6 T cell receptor beta chains listed next were all sequenced from one sample in a study of cytomegalovirus exposure and HLA in healthy donors. Both 60 Vbeta primers and 13 Jbeta primers went into the PCR. The method was immunoSEQ multiplex PCR; TCRdb's version includes in-frame clones alone and lacks a portion of them. The data contain some 85,000 clones, around 85% of them singletons. The sample was PBMCs. Receptor source: a woman in her forties or fifties in good health and CMV-seronegative.

The chain links TRBV29-1 to TRBJ1-1, with D possibly matching TRBD1 (5 bases). The V and J ends lost 3 bases and 5 bases respectively, with 13 bases between them. CDR1 and CDR2 from the germline V gene are SQVTM and ANQGSEA. The CDR3 runs to 13 residues. The CDR3 here is CSVDRTGGTEAFF. The CDR3 nucleotides are TGCAGCGTTGATCGGACGGGGGGGACTGAAGCTTTCTTT.

The V and J genes are TRBV28 and TRBJ1-4, with D possibly matching TRBD1 (6 bases). Trimming removed 3 bases at V and 10 bases at J, with 12 bases between. Germline V gives CDR1 MDHEN, CDR2 SYDVKM. The CDR3 spans 13 residues. The CDR3 reads CASSLEVRGKLFF. CDR3 sequence (DNA): TGTGCCAGCAGTTTGGAGGTCAGGGGAAAACTGTTTTTT.

The chain carries TRBV5-6 and TRBJ2-1; 7 bases are shared with TRBD1. This CDR3 is built from 16 residues. Germline V gene lookup returns CDR1 SGHDT and CDR2 YYEEEE. The V gene end was trimmed by 6 bases and the J gene end by 2 bases; junction bases not matched to a gene: 11. The CDR3 coding sequence is TGTGCCAGCATCCTAACCCTGGGGACAGCCTACAATGAGCAGTTCTTC. Amino acids: CASILTLGTAYNEQFF.

The chain couples TRBV15 to TRBJ1-2; TRBD1 aligns across 9 bases. The CDR3 extends over 14 amino acids. The V segment lost 4 bases and the J segment 5 bases; nucleotides outside the gene matches: 5. CDR1 LNHNV and CDR2 YYDKDF come from the germline V gene (reference sequence). The CDR3 region has the DNA TGTGCCACCAGCACCGCGACAGGGGGGTATGGCTACACCTTC. Amino acids: CATSTATGGYGYTF.

The chain uses TRBV6-6 and TRBJ1-1; the D gene is possibly TRBD1 (5 bases). CDR3 length equals 14 residues. V gave up 4 bases and J gave up 5 bases, with 14 bases separating them. Per germline, CDR1 MNHNY and CDR2 SVGAGI (reference sequence). The CDR3 DNA reads TGTGCCAGCAGTTCTGGGGGGATTTGGACTGAAGCTTTCTTT. Residues: CASSSGGIWTEAFF.

The CDR3 region is CASSYFPDSGEKLFF. The CDR3 nucleotides read TGTGCCAGCAGTTACTTCCCGGACAGCGGCGAAAAACTGTTTTTT. The chain links TRBV6-5 to TRBJ1-4; D perhaps matches TRBD1 (6 bases). V lost 1 base, J lost 8 bases, and 14 bases lay in between. Germline loops: CDR1 MNHEY, CDR2 SVGAGI. The CDR3 sequence is 15 residues long.